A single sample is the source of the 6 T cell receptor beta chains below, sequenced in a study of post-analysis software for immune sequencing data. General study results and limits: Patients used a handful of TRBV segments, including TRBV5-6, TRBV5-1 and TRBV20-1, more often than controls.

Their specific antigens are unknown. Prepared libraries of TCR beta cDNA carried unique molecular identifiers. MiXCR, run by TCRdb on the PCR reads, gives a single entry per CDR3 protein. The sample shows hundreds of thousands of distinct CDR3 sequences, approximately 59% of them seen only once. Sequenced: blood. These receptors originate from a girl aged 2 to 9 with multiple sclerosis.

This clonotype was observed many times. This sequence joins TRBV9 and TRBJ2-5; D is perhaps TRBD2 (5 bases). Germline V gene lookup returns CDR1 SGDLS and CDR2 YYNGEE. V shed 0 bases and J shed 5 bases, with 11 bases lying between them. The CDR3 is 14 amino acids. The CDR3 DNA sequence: TGTGCCAGCAGCGTAGGCTTGGGAGTTGAGACCCAGTACTTC. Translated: CASSVGLGVETQYF.

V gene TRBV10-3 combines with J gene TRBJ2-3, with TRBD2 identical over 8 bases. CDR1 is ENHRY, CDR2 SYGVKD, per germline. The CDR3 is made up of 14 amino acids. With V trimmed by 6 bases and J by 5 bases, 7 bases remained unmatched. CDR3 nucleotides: TGTGCCATCAGGCTAAGCGGGGGAGGAGATACGCAGTATTTT. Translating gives CAIRLSGGGDTQYF.

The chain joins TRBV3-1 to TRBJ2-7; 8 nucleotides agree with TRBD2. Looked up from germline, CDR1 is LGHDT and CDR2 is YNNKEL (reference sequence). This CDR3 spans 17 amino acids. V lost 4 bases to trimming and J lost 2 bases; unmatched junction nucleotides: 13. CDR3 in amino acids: CASSLGGGSWNTYEQYF. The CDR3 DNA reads TGTGCCAGCAGCCTCGGGGGGGGATCGTGGAACACCTACGAGCAGTACTTC.

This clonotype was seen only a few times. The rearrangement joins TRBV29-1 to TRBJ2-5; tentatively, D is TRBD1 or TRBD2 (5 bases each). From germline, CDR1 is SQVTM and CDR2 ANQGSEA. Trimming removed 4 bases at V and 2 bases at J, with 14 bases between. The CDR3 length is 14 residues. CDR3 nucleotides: TGCAGCGTTGGTGAGGGACCCCAACAAGAGACCCAGTACTTC. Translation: CSVGEGPQQETQYF.

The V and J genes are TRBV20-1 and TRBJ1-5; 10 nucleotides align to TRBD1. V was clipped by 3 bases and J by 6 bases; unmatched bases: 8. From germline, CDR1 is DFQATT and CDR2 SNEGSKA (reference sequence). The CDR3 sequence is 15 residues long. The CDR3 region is CSARRTGGESQPQHF. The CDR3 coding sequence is TGCAGTGCTAGGCGGACAGGGGGAGAGAGTCAGCCCCAGCATTTT.

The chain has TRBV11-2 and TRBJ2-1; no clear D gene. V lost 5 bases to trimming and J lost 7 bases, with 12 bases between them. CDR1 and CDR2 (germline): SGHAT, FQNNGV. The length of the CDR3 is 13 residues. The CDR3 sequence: CASSLITGNEQFF. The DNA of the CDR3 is TGTGCCAGCAGCCTTATCACCGGGAATGAGCAGTTCTTC.